These 20 T cell receptor beta chains share one sample of origin, sequenced in a study of blood T cell repertoires in COVID-19. Sequencing used immunoSEQ multiplex PCR; TCRdb keeps in-frame clones, though not all of them. The data contain about 100,000 clones, roughly 86% of them singletons. Material: peripheral blood. These receptors all come from a man in his forties with active or convalescent COVID-19.

The rearrangement uses TRBV6-6 and TRBJ1-5; 8 bases agree with TRBD1. CDR3 length: 14 residues. The trim removed 6 bases at V and 2 bases at J, leaving 3 bases unmatched. Germline-derived CDR1 and CDR2 are MNHNY and SVGAGI (reference sequence). The DNA for the CDR3 is TGTGCCAGCAGAGGACAGGGCGGCAATCAGCCCCAGCATTTT. It codes for CASRGQGGNQPQHF.

V gene TRBV12-5 combines with J gene TRBJ1-5, with D possibly matching TRBD1 (6 bases). With 3 bases removed from V and 2 bases from J, the gap between germline ends came to 8 bases. Germline V lookup: CDR1 LGHNT, CDR2 FRNRAP. This CDR3 contains 14 residues. The CDR3 DNA is TGTGCTAGTGGTTTCTCAGGGGGCAATCAGCCCCAGCATTTT. As protein: CASGFSGGNQPQHF.

J is TRBJ1-2 and V is TRBV19; possibly TRBD1 for D (5 bases). This CDR3 has 18 residues. Germline V gene lookup returns CDR1 LNHDA and CDR2 SQIVND (reference sequence). Trimming removed 6 bases at V and 0 bases at J, with 23 bases between. The CDR3 region has the DNA TGTGCCAGTAGAGACTTACAGGTGTCTCGAAGTTCTAACTATGGCTACACCTTC. Translation gives CASRDLQVSRSSNYGYTF. The whole variable domain, filled in from reference TRBV19 and TRBJ1-2, reads DGGITQSPKYLFRKEGQNVTLSCEQNLNHDAMYWYRQDPGQGLRLIYYSQIVNDFQKGDIAEGYSVSREKKESFPLTVTSAQKNPTAFYLCASRDLQVSRSSNYGYTFGSGTRLTVV.

CDR3 nucleotides: TGTGCCAGTACTCGAGGTAACTCTGGGGCCAACGTCCTGACTTTC. This codes for CASTRGNSGANVLTF. The chain links TRBV19 to TRBJ2-6; D remains ambiguous. CDR1 and CDR2 from the germline V gene are LNHDA and SQIVND (reference sequence). V lost 7 bases, J lost 0 bases, and 10 bases lay in between. CDR3 length equals 15 residues.

The J gene is TRBJ1-4, the V gene TRBV19; 7 nucleotides match TRBD1. The CDR3 loop spans 14 amino acids. Germline lookup yields CDR1 LNHDA and CDR2 SQIVND (reference sequence). Trimming removed 6 bases from V and 4 bases from J; junction bases left unmatched: 5. CDR3 protein: CASRPGQFNEKLFF. The CDR3 DNA is TGTGCCAGTAGACCGGGACAGTTTAATGAAAAACTGTTTTTT.

The rearrangement joins TRBV6-5 to TRBJ1-5; D gene unclear. Germline assignment: CDR1 MNHEY and CDR2 SVGAGI. This CDR3 comprises 15 residues. V was cut by 5 bases and J by 3 bases, with 14 bases left in between. CDR3 region: CASSPFRELNQPQHF. The DNA for the CDR3 is TGTGCCAGCAGTCCGTTTCGGGAACTCAATCAGCCCCAGCATTTT.

The gene calls are TRBV6-5 and TRBJ2-7; weak D call: TRBD1 (6 bases). The V end was cut by 3 bases, the J end by 2 bases, with 14 bases between. Germline lookup yields CDR1 MNHEY and CDR2 SVGAGI. This CDR3 has 15 residues. CDR3 sequence: CASSYSLDRAYEQYF. The CDR3 DNA sequence: TGTGCCAGCAGTTATTCTTTGGACAGAGCCTACGAGCAGTACTTC.

The chain's CDR3 is CATLTSQADTQYF. The CDR3 DNA reads TGTGCCACCCTTACTAGTCAGGCAGATACGCAGTATTTT. The J gene is TRBJ2-3, the V gene TRBV18; D possibly corresponds to TRBD2 (5 bases). This CDR3 has 13 residues. Germline V gene data show CDR1 as KGHSH and CDR2 as LQKENI. The V and J ends lost 10 bases and 4 bases respectively, with 15 bases between them.

V usage is TRBV19 and J usage is TRBJ2-3; TRBD2 is a possible D gene (6 bases). CDR1 is LNHDA, CDR2 SQIVND, per germline (reference sequence). The CDR3 loop spans 14 amino acids. The ends were cut back, 5 bases at V and 0 bases at J, with 9 bases in the middle. The CDR3 spells CASSRGESTDTQYF. The CDR3 DNA reads as TGTGCCAGTAGTCGCGGGGAGAGCACAGATACGCAGTATTTT.

The J gene is TRBJ2-3, the V gene TRBV11-3; 7 bases are a match to TRBD2. Per germline, CDR1 SGHNT and CDR2 YENEEA. The J segment lost 1 base and the V segment lost 1 base, leaving 2 bases of the junction unmatched. This CDR3 has 15 amino acids. Here the CDR3 DNA reads TGTGCCAGCAGCTTAGTTGCGGGGGGCACAGATACGCAGTATTTT. Translation gives CASSLVAGGTDTQYF.

The chain couples TRBV27 to TRBJ1-2; TRBD1 might be the D (6 bases). The germline CDR1 and CDR2 sequences are MNHEY and SMNVEV (reference sequence). The CDR3 covers 15 residues. V lost 2 bases and J lost 8, with 18 bases in between. Here the CDR3 reads CASSLVGGGLGGYTF. CDR3 nucleotide sequence: TGTGCCAGCAGTTTAGTCGGGGGGGGCTTGGGGGGCTACACCTTC.

The genes are TRBV19 and TRBJ1-5; no clear D gene. Trimming cost V 9 bases and J 1 base, with 13 bases left between them. The germline gives CDR1 LNHDA, CDR2 SQIVND (reference sequence). The CDR3 sequence is 14 residues long. CDR3 DNA: TGTGCCAGCCGGAGAAGCGGCAGCAATCAGCCCCAGCATTTT. Protein: CASRRSGSNQPQHF.

The J gene is TRBJ1-4, the V gene TRBV5-4; the match to TRBD1 covers 7 bases. CDR3 length: 14 amino acids. J lost 1 base, V lost 3 bases, and 0 bases had no gene match. Per the germline V gene, CDR1 is SGHNT and CDR2 is YYREEE (reference sequence). As DNA, the CDR3 is TGTGCCAGCAGCTCAGGGGGAACTAATGAAAAACTGTTTTTT. Residues: CASSSGGTNEKLFF.

The chain couples TRBV3-1 (or the pseudogene TRBV3-2) to TRBJ2-7; maybe TRBD2 (5 bases). Per the germline V gene, CDR1 is LGHDT and CDR2 is YNNKEL (reference sequence). Trimming took off 6 bases at V and 3 bases at J, with 15 bases between the two ends. This CDR3 contains 14 residues. The CDR3: CASSPRAFNYEQYF. CDR3 nucleotide sequence: TGTGCCAGCAGTCCGAGGGCCTTCAACTACGAGCAGTACTTC.

This sequence joins TRBV7-9 and TRBJ2-2; no clear D. Germline CDR1 and CDR2: SEHNR and FQNEAQ (reference sequence). The CDR3 extends over 16 amino acids. Trimming took 1 base from V and 1 from J, leaving 10 bases between them. CDR3 residues: CASSLGGWKNTGELFF. Written as DNA, the CDR3 is TGTGCCAGCAGCTTAGGCGGCTGGAAGAACACCGGGGAGCTGTTTTTT.

This rearrangement joins TRBV5-1 to TRBJ2-2; possible D gene TRBD1, 6 bases. CDR1 and CDR2 from the germline V gene are SGHRS and YFSETQ. The CDR3 covers 14 residues. The V end was cut by 1 base, the J end by 7 bases, with 11 bases between. The CDR3 loop is CASSLRQGNGELFF. The CDR3 region has the DNA TGCGCCAGCAGCTTGCGGCAGGGGAACGGGGAGCTGTTTTTT.

V usage is TRBV30 and J usage is TRBJ2-7; weak D call: TRBD1 (7 bases). Germline V CDR1 and CDR2: GTSNPN, SVGIG (reference sequence). Deletions cut 3 bases from V and 4 bases from J, with 19 bases between. The CDR3 contains 15 residues. CDR3: CAWRGQLGGGYEQYF. DNA of the CDR3: TGTGCCTGGAGGGGACAGCTCGGAGGGGGGTACGAGCAGTACTTC.

The chain recombines TRBV4-1 with TRBJ2-7, with D perhaps matching TRBD2 (6 bases). CDR1 is MGHRA and CDR2 is YSYEKL in the germline V gene. The CDR3 contains 13 residues. V was cut by 3 bases and J by 2 bases, with 8 bases left in between. The CDR3 is CASSQEGAYEQYF. CDR3 bases: TGCGCCAGCAGCCAGGAGGGCGCCTACGAGCAGTACTTC.

This sequence joins TRBV5-1 and TRBJ1-1, with TRBD1 matching 8 bases. Trimming took 3 bases from V and 5 from J; bases not matched to a gene: 3. The CDR3 is 13 residues long. Germline V lookup: CDR1 SGHRS, CDR2 YFSETQ. The CDR3 nucleotides read TGCGCCAGCAGCTATGACAGGGGAACTGAAGCTTTCTTT. It is translated as CASSYDRGTEAFF. The full variable domain, its missing parts supplied by reference TRBV5-1 and TRBJ1-1, is KAGVTQTPRYLIKTRGQQVTLSCSPISGHRSVSWYQQTPGQGLQFLFEYFSETQRNKGNFPGRFSGRQFSNSRSEMNVSTLELGDSALYLCASSYDRGTEAFFGQGTRLTVV.

The J gene is TRBJ2-7, the V gene TRBV19, with 12 bases matching TRBD2. Germline CDR1 and CDR2: LNHDA and SQIVND (reference sequence). The ends lost 5 bases at V and 3 bases at J; junction bases unmatched: 5. CDR3 length: 15 residues. DNA for the CDR3: TGTGCCAGTAGTGCTAGCGGGGGGGCGAACTACGAGCAGTACTTC. Protein: CASSASGGANYEQYF.